The clone carrying this T cell receptor (beta chain) was counted only a few times. This sample was included in a study of blood T cell repertoires in COVID-19. Overall study context: COVID-19 samples from acute and convalescent phases originated in the United States, Italy and Spain.

The CDR3 loop spans 17 amino acids. From germline, CDR1 is SGHRS and CDR2 YFSETQ. The J segment lost 5 bases and the V segment lost 6 bases, leaving 20 bases of the junction unmatched. In the original workflow: Nucleated cell number was recorded as an estimate derived from reference gene primer amplification. Clones were read by immunoSEQ multiplex PCR, and TCRdb kept only the in-frame ones, dropping some. D and trimming come from the DNA, and the V and J calls and clone size come from that table. The repertoire has some 300,000 clones, roughly 86% of them found once; the top ten carry less than 3.5%. Participant-given clinical history determined each cohort assignment. A case of COVID-19 had been met by exposed participants within 2 weeks before study entry.

The V gene is TRBV5-1, the J gene TRBJ2-7; the match to TRBD2 covers 7 bases. This TCR was sampled from a woman aged 45-65 years who had been exposed to COVID-19. The material sequenced was PBMCs or T cells enriched from blood (not recorded which). The CDR3 nucleotides are TGCGCCAGCACCCGGGGGGTAGGGGTAATCGCAAAAGACGAGCAGTACTTC. It is translated as CASTRGVGVIAKDEQYF.